This TCR beta chain derives from a study of blood T cell repertoires in COVID-19 (dated by TCRdb to the early 2020s). As for the study more broadly: Samples covering the acute and convalescent phases of COVID-19 were provided by collaborators in the United States, Italy and Spain. Where HLA class I and class II types were available, the types were taken from metadata supplied by the sample provider, not from assay-based typing. Deeply sampled blood TCRbeta repertoires from subjects exposed to, actively infected with, or recovered from COVID-19 were included in the dataset. The repertoires were made available in a free public database intended to serve as a resource for research on the immune response to SARS-CoV-2. The prospective study material was composed of cDNA or gDNA derived from T cells, B-cell-depleted T cells, or PBMCs. The samples were drawn from two sources: the first 160 participants of the ongoing ImmuneRACE study, and fewer than 1,500 subjects contributed by 6 global collaborators. Sample metadata almost always included a de-identified subject ID, COVID-19 status, age in years and sex. Study-wide conclusions, independent of this receptor: How much clinical and demographic metadata was included differed by source and by participant, and the metadata was provided uncurated.

Turning to this clone: Its antigen has not been determined. No much larger clone is present one base from it, and per-base qualities are unavailable.

TCRbeta CDR3 regions were amplified from genomic DNA by means of the immunoSEQ Assay, a bias-controlled multiplex PCR. The authors' pipeline ran thus. Within the assay, amplification of reference gene primers was used to estimate how many nucleated cells each sample contained. To quantify the absolute abundance of each unique TCRbeta CDR3 rearrangement, sequence reads were collapsed and filtered. For each sample, productive Simpson clonality was calculated by taking the square root of Simpson's diversity index across productive rearrangements. Held by TCRdb, this immuneACCESS table contains in-frame sequences only and omits some clones. Under half of the omission traces to an unresolved V gene where checked; the cause of the rest is unknown. D and trimming come from the DNA, and the V and J calls and clone size come from that table. In all, the sample holds a few hundred thousand clones, and around 88% of those were seen once. Together, the top ten hold approximately 1.1% of the sample.

The collaborating institutions used their own protocols to collect whole blood in K2EDTA tubes. For TCRbeta analysis, collaborator samples were shipped as frozen whole blood, as isolated PBMCs, or as DNA extracted from either sample type. This clonotype was obtained from a woman between 45 and 65 years old with acute or convalescent COVID-19. Sequencing was carried out using peripheral blood.

The nucleotides read TGTGCCAGCAGCTCGAACCAAAGGACAGGCGGAGAGACCCAGTACTTC. It specifies CASSSNQRTGGETQYF. The V gene is TRBV5-4 and the J gene is TRBJ2-5; 7 bases in the middle match TRBD1. Inclusive of the bounding cysteine and phenylalanine, the CDR3 is 16 residues long. Only CDR3 DNA remains: 48 bases, in frame from the first base. Here V drops 3 bases and J drops 4 bases, and the junction holds 12 bases not matched to any gene. CDR1 SGHNT and CDR2 YYREEE were looked up in the germline V gene (reference sequence).